The rows below give T cell receptor beta chains drawn from one sample of a study of human T cells and chemical hapten exposure. TCRdb independently ran MiXCR on the RACE reads; one entry per CDR3 protein. In the table there are fewer than 95,000 distinct CDR3 sequences, 8% to 11% of which are singletons. Sample: whole blood, taken in connection with sensitization to the hapten diphenylcyclopropenone (DPC). The receptors shown here come from a man aged 40-49 years with alopecia areata. Some clones in this sample may be carry-over from other donors' samples. CDR3s include the opening cysteine and the closing phenylalanine or tryptophan. D genes are given only for firm matches. Clone sizes are given selectively: once, few, many, or a class where the clone is expanded.

V gene	J gene	D gene	clone size	CDR3 DNA	CDR3 protein
TRBV20-1	TRBJ1-5	NA	NA	TGCAGTGCTATCCACCCGACAGTCAATCAGCCCCAGCATTTT	CSAIHPTVNQPQHF
TRBV7-3	TRBJ2-7	NA	NA	TGTGCCAGCAGCCCATCTAGTGGGGGCGAGCAGTACTTC	CASSPSSGGEQYF
TRBV11-1	TRBJ1-1	NA	few	TGTGCCAGCAGCTTAGAACAGAACACTGAAGCTTTCTTT	CASSLEQNTEAFF
TRBV5-1	TRBJ1-2	TRBD1	few	TGCGCCAGCAGCTTGGCTGAAACAGGGGGCGCGGACTATGGCTACACCTTC	CASSLAETGGADYGYTF
TRBV18	TRBJ2-3	NA	NA	TGTGCCAGCTCACTCTTGGACAGCACAGATACGCAGTATTTT	CASSLLDSTDTQYF
TRBV6-5	TRBJ2-3	NA	few	TGTGCCAGCAGGAGGGACCCGACAAGCACAGATACGCAGTATTTT	CASRRDPTSTDTQYF
TRBV29-1	TRBJ1-1	NA	medium-sized	TGCAGCGTTGAGATGACAGCGAACACTGAAGCTTTCTTT	CSVEMTANTEAFF
TRBV19	TRBJ2-4	NA	NA	TGTGCCAGTAGTATCTATCTAGACGCAACCAAAAACATTCAGTACTTC	CASSIYLDATKNIQYF
TRBV20-1	TRBJ2-3	NA	NA	TGCAGTGCTGCCAGTCGAATAGATACGCAGTATTTT	CSAASRIDTQYF
TRBV10-3	TRBJ2-3	TRBD2	NA	TGTGCCATCAGCGGACTAGCGGGAGTGGCAGATACGCAGTATTTT	CAISGLAGVADTQYF
TRBV13	TRBJ2-3	TRBD2	NA	TGTGCCAGCAGCTTAAGGCGGGAGGCCACAGATACGCAGTATTTT	CASSLRREATDTQYF
TRBV9	TRBJ1-1	NA	many	TGTGCCAGCAGCCGAGGGGGAGGGGGTTTTATGAACACTGAAGCTTTCTTT	CASSRGGGGFMNTEAFF
TRBV6-5	TRBJ2-3	TRBD2	many	TGTGCCAGCAGTTACTTCCTAGCGGGCCCAGATACGCAGTATTTT	CASSYFLAGPDTQYF
TRBV25-1	TRBJ2-3	NA	NA	TGTGCCAGCAGTGAATCTGGATACTACACAGATACGCAGTATTTT	CASSESGYYTDTQYF
TRBV7-9	TRBJ1-5	NA	many	TGTGCCAGCAGCTTAGTTCCCACTCGCTGGAATGATAGCAATCAGCCCCAGCATTTT	CASSLVPTRWNDSNQPQHF